Listed below are T cell receptor beta chains from one sample, sequenced in a study of blood T cell repertoires in COVID-19. The table came from immunoSEQ multiplex PCR; TCRdb's copy has only in-frame clones and leaves some out. Of 350,000 to 400,000 clones listed, 89% are singletons. Sample: peripheral blood. The receptor source for this set is a woman in her twenties or thirties with COVID-19, enrolled during active disease. Both conserved end residues are part of each CDR3. Each record gives: V gene, clone size, J gene, D gene, CDR3 protein, CDR3 DNA. D genes are given only for firm matches. Rows give clone size only sometimes, using once, few, many, or a class for an expanded clone.

V gene: TRBV30; clone size: -; J gene: TRBJ1-1; D gene: TRBD1; CDR3 protein: CAWGTGWTEAFF; CDR3 DNA: TGTGCCTGGGGGACAGGGTGGACTGAAGCTTTCTTT
V gene: TRBV19; clone size: -; J gene: TRBJ2-1; D gene: TRBD2; CDR3 protein: CASSIIRGGHNEQFF; CDR3 DNA: TGTGCCAGTAGTATTATTCGGGGGGGCCACAATGAGCAGTTCTTC
V gene: TRBV6-2/TRBV6-3; clone size: -; J gene: TRBJ1-3; D gene: TRBD1; CDR3 protein: CASSYTGQGAPGTIYF; CDR3 DNA: TGTGCCAGCAGTTACACTGGACAGGGCGCGCCGGGCACCATATATTTT
V gene: TRBV5-4; clone size: -; J gene: TRBJ1-2; D gene: -; CDR3 protein: CASSLNVRNYGYTF; CDR3 DNA: TGTGCCAGCAGCTTGAACGTACGGAACTATGGCTACACCTTC
V gene: TRBV11-3; clone size: -; J gene: TRBJ2-5; D gene: TRBD2; CDR3 protein: CASSLGPGGRETQYF; CDR3 DNA: TGTGCCAGCAGCTTAGGACCGGGGGGTCGGGAGACCCAGTACTTC
V gene: TRBV10-3; clone size: -; J gene: TRBJ2-3; D gene: TRBD2; CDR3 protein: CAISALTSGGTDTQYF; CDR3 DNA: TGTGCCATCAGTGCCCTGACTAGCGGCGGCACAGATACGCAGTATTTT
V gene: TRBV7-2; clone size: -; J gene: TRBJ2-1; D gene: -; CDR3 protein: CASSLEGTQPRDKFF; CDR3 DNA: TGTGCCAGCAGCTTAGAAGGGACTCAACCCCGGGATAAGTTCTTC
V gene: TRBV6-5; clone size: -; J gene: TRBJ2-2; D gene: TRBD2; CDR3 protein: CASSYSLAGDTGELFF; CDR3 DNA: TGTGCCAGCAGTTACTCGTTAGCGGGAGACACCGGGGAGCTGTTTTTT
V gene: TRBV19; clone size: -; J gene: TRBJ2-7; D gene: -; CDR3 protein: CASSPTPRGEQYF; CDR3 DNA: TGTGCCAGTAGTCCGACCCCGCGGGGCGAGCAGTACTTC
V gene: TRBV12-3/TRBV12-4; clone size: once; J gene: TRBJ2-2; D gene: -; CDR3 protein: CASSPMNTGELFF; CDR3 DNA: TGTGCCAGCAGTCCCATGAACACCGGGGAGCTGTTTTTT
V gene: TRBV3-1/TRBV3-2; clone size: few; J gene: TRBJ2-3; D gene: -; CDR3 protein: CASSQGGTDTQYF; CDR3 DNA: TGTGCCAGCAGCCAAGGCGGCACAGATACGCAGTATTTT
V gene: TRBV3-1/TRBV3-2; clone size: -; J gene: TRBJ2-2; D gene: TRBD2; CDR3 protein: CASSPGTSGAGELFF; CDR3 DNA: TGTGCCAGCAGCCCGGGGACTAGCGGCGCCGGGGAGCTGTTTTTT
V gene: TRBV6-5; clone size: -; J gene: TRBJ2-3; D gene: -; CDR3 protein: CASSYTQEGTDTQYF; CDR3 DNA: TGTGCCAGCAGTTACACGCAGGAGGGCACAGATACGCAGTATTTT
V gene: TRBV29-1; clone size: -; J gene: TRBJ2-1; D gene: -; CDR3 protein: CSVAPVEGASNEQFF; CDR3 DNA: TGCAGCGTTGCTCCTGTTGAAGGGGCGTCTAATGAGCAGTTCTTC
V gene: TRBV6-2/TRBV6-3; clone size: once; J gene: TRBJ2-7; D gene: TRBD2; CDR3 protein: CASSYSLAGTDEQYF; CDR3 DNA: TGTGCCAGCAGTTACTCCCTAGCGGGCACGGACGAGCAGTACTTC
V gene: TRBV6-5; clone size: -; J gene: TRBJ1-1; D gene: -; CDR3 protein: CASSRQGKAFF; CDR3 DNA: TGTGCCAGCAGCCGTCAGGGGAAAGCTTTCTTT
V gene: TRBV2; clone size: -; J gene: TRBJ1-2; D gene: TRBD1; CDR3 protein: CASRNGQGDYGYTF; CDR3 DNA: TGTGCCAGCCGCAACGGACAGGGCGACTATGGCTACACCTTC
V gene: TRBV5-1; clone size: few; J gene: TRBJ1-1; D gene: TRBD1; CDR3 protein: CASSPDGQGNTEAFF; CDR3 DNA: TGCGCCAGCAGCCCTGACGGACAGGGGAACACTGAAGCTTTCTTT
V gene: TRBV7-7; clone size: -; J gene: TRBJ2-1; D gene: TRBD1; CDR3 protein: CASSPGTGGRNEQFF; CDR3 DNA: TGTGCTAGCAGTCCCGGGACAGGGGGGCGGAATGAGCAGTTCTTC
V gene: TRBV12-3/TRBV12-4; clone size: -; J gene: TRBJ2-1; D gene: -; CDR3 protein: CASRSPASNEQFF; CDR3 DNA: TGTGCCAGCAGAAGCCCCGCAAGCAATGAGCAGTTCTTC
V gene: TRBV28; clone size: -; J gene: TRBJ2-5; D gene: TRBD2; CDR3 protein: CASRHSGGAEQETQYF; CDR3 DNA: TGTGCCAGCAGACATAGCGGGGGGGCCGAACAAGAGACCCAGTACTTC
V gene: TRBV30; clone size: -; J gene: TRBJ2-2; D gene: -; CDR3 protein: CAQGEGVNTGELFF; CDR3 DNA: TGTGCTCAAGGGGAGGGGGTCAACACCGGGGAGCTGTTTTTT
V gene: TRBV19; clone size: -; J gene: TRBJ2-2; D gene: TRBD1; CDR3 protein: CASSTRGRTTGELFF; CDR3 DNA: TGTGCCAGTAGTACCAGGGGGCGGACCACCGGGGAGCTGTTTTTT
V gene: TRBV29-1; clone size: -; J gene: TRBJ1-2; D gene: -; CDR3 protein: CSADGYTF; CDR3 DNA: TGCAGTGCAGATGGCTACACCTTC
V gene: TRBV9; clone size: once; J gene: TRBJ2-5; D gene: TRBD2; CDR3 protein: CASSGRPRGTSGGQETQYF; CDR3 DNA: TGTGCCAGCAGCGGAAGGCCCCGGGGGACTAGCGGGGGACAAGAGACCCAGTACTTC
V gene: TRBV2; clone size: -; J gene: TRBJ2-5; D gene: -; CDR3 protein: CASSKDYQETQYF; CDR3 DNA: TGTGCCAGCAGTAAAGACTACCAGGAGACCCAGTACTTC
V gene: TRBV10-2; clone size: -; J gene: TRBJ2-6; D gene: TRBD2; CDR3 protein: CASSPGLAGFPDGVRAANVLTF; CDR3 DNA: TGCGCCAGCAGTCCGGGACTAGCGGGGTTTCCCGATGGGGTTCGCGCAGCCAACGTCCTGACTTTC
V gene: TRBV28; clone size: -; J gene: TRBJ2-3; D gene: TRBD2; CDR3 protein: CASSLKSSGGTTQYF; CDR3 DNA: TGTGCCAGCAGTTTAAAGTCTAGCGGGGGGACTACGCAGTATTTT
V gene: TRBV27; clone size: -; J gene: TRBJ1-5; D gene: -; CDR3 protein: CASSKEGAYSNQPQHF; CDR3 DNA: TGTGCCAGCAGTAAGGAGGGCGCATATAGCAATCAGCCCCAGCATTTT
V gene: TRBV21-1; clone size: -; J gene: TRBJ2-4; D gene: -; CDR3 protein: CASSNGLACFKNIQYF; CDR3 DNA: TGTGCCAGCAGCAACGGACTAGCTTGTTTTAAAAACATTCAGTACTTC
V gene: TRBV28; clone size: -; J gene: TRBJ1-1; D gene: -; CDR3 protein: CASNAGGLFTEAFF; CDR3 DNA: TGTGCCAGCAATGCCGGGGGGCTTTTCACTGAAGCTTTCTTT
V gene: TRBV27; clone size: -; J gene: TRBJ2-5; D gene: TRBD2; CDR3 protein: CASSPGLAGGPKETQYF; CDR3 DNA: TGTGCCAGCAGTCCCGGACTAGCGGGAGGACCGAAAGAGACCCAGTACTTC
V gene: TRBV4-3; clone size: -; J gene: TRBJ2-1; D gene: TRBD2; CDR3 protein: CASSPGTLRTSFHNEQFF; CDR3 DNA: TGCGCCAGCAGCCCAGGAACCCTTCGGACTAGCTTCCACAATGAGCAGTTCTTC
V gene: TRBV19; clone size: -; J gene: TRBJ1-5; D gene: -; CDR3 protein: CASSIPRLLNQPQHF; CDR3 DNA: TGTGCCAGTAGTATCCCCAGGCTCCTCAATCAGCCCCAGCATTTT
V gene: TRBV13; clone size: -; J gene: TRBJ1-1; D gene: -; CDR3 protein: CASQYRRDTEAFF; CDR3 DNA: TGTGCCAGCCAGTACAGACGTGACACTGAAGCTTTCTTT
V gene: TRBV7-9; clone size: -; J gene: TRBJ2-1; D gene: TRBD2; CDR3 protein: CASSQPSGTQFF; CDR3 DNA: TGTGCCAGCAGCCAACCTAGCGGGACGCAGTTCTTC
V gene: TRBV14; clone size: -; J gene: TRBJ2-2; D gene: -; CDR3 protein: CASSRSLWGDTGELFF; CDR3 DNA: TGTGCCAGCAGCCGATCCTTATGGGGGGACACCGGGGAGCTGTTTTTT
V gene: TRBV7-2; clone size: -; J gene: TRBJ2-2; D gene: -; CDR3 protein: CASSLAGTVSTGELFF; CDR3 DNA: TGTGCCAGCAGCTTAGCGGGGACTGTTAGCACCGGGGAGCTGTTTTTT
V gene: TRBV7-9; clone size: -; J gene: TRBJ2-7; D gene: -; CDR3 protein: CASSPGTYRIYEQYF; CDR3 DNA: TGTGCCAGCAGCCCAGGGACATACAGGATCTACGAGCAGTACTTC
V gene: TRBV27; clone size: -; J gene: TRBJ2-2; D gene: TRBD1; CDR3 protein: CASSSGTGRGTGELFF; CDR3 DNA: TGTGCCAGCAGTTCAGGGACAGGTCGTGGCACCGGGGAGCTGTTTTTT
V gene: TRBV28; clone size: -; J gene: TRBJ2-5; D gene: -; CDR3 protein: CASSLDGEETQYF; CDR3 DNA: TGTGCCAGCAGTTTAGACGGAGAAGAGACCCAGTACTTC
V gene: TRBV27; clone size: -; J gene: TRBJ2-1; D gene: TRBD1; CDR3 protein: CASSWDRYNEQFF; CDR3 DNA: TGTGCCAGCAGTTGGGACAGGTATAATGAGCAGTTCTTC
V gene: TRBV19; clone size: -; J gene: TRBJ2-4; D gene: TRBD2; CDR3 protein: CASSIGRGGVYIQYF; CDR3 DNA: TGTGCCAGTAGTATAGGACGCGGGGGGGTATACATTCAGTACTTC
V gene: TRBV4-1; clone size: -; J gene: TRBJ2-3; D gene: TRBD1; CDR3 protein: CASSQDRERTGIYGSDTQYF; CDR3 DNA: TGCGCCAGCAGCCAAGATCGCGAACGGACAGGGATATACGGATCAGATACGCAGTATTTT